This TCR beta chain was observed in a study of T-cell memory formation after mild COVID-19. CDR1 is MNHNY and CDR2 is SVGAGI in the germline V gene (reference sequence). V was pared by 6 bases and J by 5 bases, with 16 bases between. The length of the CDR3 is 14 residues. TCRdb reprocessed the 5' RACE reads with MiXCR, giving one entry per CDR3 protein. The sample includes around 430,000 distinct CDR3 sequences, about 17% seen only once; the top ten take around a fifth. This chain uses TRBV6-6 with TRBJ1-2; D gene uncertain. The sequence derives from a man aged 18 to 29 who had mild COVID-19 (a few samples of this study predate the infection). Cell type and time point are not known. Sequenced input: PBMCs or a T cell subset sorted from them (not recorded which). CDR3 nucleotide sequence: TGTGCCAGCAGCCGCGAGCAGACGGGTTATGGCTACACCTTC. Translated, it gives CASSREQTGYGYTF.